The 31 T cell receptor beta chains in this list originate from one sample, sequenced in a study of human T cells and chemical hapten exposure. TCRdb reprocessed the RACE reads with MiXCR, giving one entry per CDR3 protein. This table holds 55,000 to 75,000 distinct CDR3 sequences, around 6.5% found once. Regarding time point: healthy volunteer bleed at 6 weeks. The template was total RNA from unfractionated whole blood. Source material: whole blood. Receptor source: a female donor in good health. Some clones in this sample may be carry-over from other donors' samples.

This clonotype was detected only a few times. V usage is TRBV29-1 and J usage is TRBJ2-7; no clear D. The CDR3 runs to 15 residues. V shed 1 base and J shed 1 base, with 14 bases lying between them. Germline CDR1 reads SQVTM; CDR2 reads ANQGSEA. In DNA, the CDR3 is TGCAGCGTTGAAGTAGGCGGTCAACCTTCCTACGAGCAGTACTTC. It translates to CSVEVGGQPSYEQYF.

This clonotype was detected many times. The rearrangement joins TRBV6-8 to TRBJ2-4; D is unresolved. Germline V CDR1 and CDR2: MNHGY, SAAAGT. This CDR3 region has 13 residues. The V end was cut by 5 bases, the J end by 2 bases, with 7 bases between. The CDR3 loop is CASSNTSKNIQYF. The CDR3 DNA is TGTGCCAGCAGTAACACCTCCAAAAACATTCAGTACTTC.

In the case of this clonotype: Given a much more abundant clone one base away, this may be a read error. The CDR3 reads CASSAQGPHEQYF. The CDR3, as DNA: TGTGCCAGCAGTGCCCAGGGACCCCACGAGCAGTACTTC. This chain joins TRBV2 and TRBJ2-7; tentatively, D is TRBD1 or TRBD2 (5 bases each). CDR3 length equals 13 residues. The germline V and J ends were trimmed by 4 bases and 5 bases, with 12 bases remaining between them. CDR1 and CDR2 from the germline V gene are SNHLY and FYNNEI.

This clonotype turned up a few times. The chain uses TRBV28 and TRBJ1-6, with D unresolved. The germline gives CDR1 MDHEN, CDR2 SYDVKM. V was shortened by 6 bases and J by 3 bases, with 15 bases between the two germline ends. CDR3 size: 16 residues. CDR3 sequence reads: CASSSPRIYYNSPLHF. CDR3 coding DNA: TGTGCCAGCAGCTCACCTCGGATATACTATAATTCACCCCTCCACTTT.

The chain recombines TRBV28 with TRBJ2-7; D may be TRBD1 or TRBD2 (6 bases each). This CDR3 is 13 amino acids long. Per germline, CDR1 MDHEN and CDR2 SYDVKM. Trimming removed 7 bases from V and 7 bases from J, with 17 bases in between. The CDR3 reads CASTRPRGREQYF. The CDR3 DNA reads as TGTGCCAGCACCAGACCGAGGGGGAGGGAGCAGTACTTC.

This clonotype occurred a few times. This chain uses TRBV5-1 with TRBJ2-7; TRBD2 aligns across 10 bases. The germline CDR1 and CDR2 sequences are SGHRS and YFSETQ. This CDR3 is built from 15 residues. Losses at the gene ends were 1 base for V and 6 bases for J; bases not matched to a gene: 7. CDR3 loop: CASSLTSGIGREQYF. CDR3 sequence (DNA): TGCGCCAGCAGCTTGACTAGCGGGATTGGTCGCGAGCAGTACTTC.

This clonotype occurred many times. V gene TRBV20-1 combines with J gene TRBJ2-3; 9 bases fit TRBD2. Trimming cost V 0 bases and J 4 bases; bases outside gene matches: 8. From germline, CDR1 is DFQATT and CDR2 SNEGSKA (reference sequence). The CDR3 runs 16 residues. The CDR3 is CSARDSAGGRSDTQYF. CDR3 DNA sequence: TGCAGTGCTAGAGATTCGGCGGGAGGGCGTTCAGATACGCAGTATTTT.

The J gene is TRBJ2-3, the V gene TRBV7-3; TRBD1 aligns across 10 bases. With 1 base clipped from V and 2 bases from J, the junction kept 15 bases outside the gene matches. The CDR3 consists of 20 residues. Germline-derived CDR1 and CDR2 are SGHTA and FQGTGA. CDR3 in DNA: TGTGCCAGCAGCTTAAACTCTGGAGGGGACAGGGGAGCCCACACAGATACGCAGTATTTT. Residues: CASSLNSGGDRGAHTDTQYF.

This clonotype was counted at least ten times. The J gene is TRBJ2-5, the V gene TRBV4-1; the D call may be TRBD1 or TRBD2 (5 bases each). CDR1 and CDR2 (germline): MGHRA, YSYEKL. Trimming removed 5 bases from V and 0 bases from J, with 16 bases in between. The CDR3 is made up of 16 amino acids. The CDR3 DNA is TGCGCCAGCAGCGCAAGAGCGGACACGTACCAAGAGACCCAGTACTTC. Protein product: CASSARADTYQETQYF.

The rearrangement links TRBV20-1 to TRBJ2-3, with 7 bases aligning to TRBD2. Germline V gene lookup returns CDR1 DFQATT and CDR2 SNEGSKA (reference sequence). The V gene end was trimmed by 3 bases and the J gene end by 6 bases; junction bases not matched to a gene: 9. The CDR3 extends over 14 amino acids. The CDR3 nucleotides are TGCAGTGCTAGCCCAATGCGGGAGAGCGATACGCAGTATTTT. Translation gives CSASPMRESDTQYF.

This clonotype has just a few counts. The rearrangement uses TRBV6-6 and TRBJ1-5; D possibly corresponds to TRBD1 (5 bases). This CDR3 contains 14 residues. V shed 2 bases and J shed 6 bases, with 11 bases lying between them. Germline V gene lookup returns CDR1 MNHNY and CDR2 SVGAGI (reference sequence). CDR3 amino acids: CASSYGGAGQPQHF. In nucleotides, the CDR3 is TGTGCCAGCAGTTACGGTGGGGCAGGTCAGCCCCAGCATTTT.

This clonotype was picked up many times. The chain couples TRBV7-2 to TRBJ1-1, with unresolved D. The V end lost 0 bases, the J end lost 11 bases, and 10 bases lay between the germline ends. CDR1 is SGHTA and CDR2 is FQGNSA in the germline V gene. There are 12 residues in the CDR3. Here the CDR3 DNA reads TGTGCCAGCAGCTTAGCAGCTGGGGAGGCTTTCTTT. Amino acids: CASSLAAGEAFF. The full variable domain, its missing parts supplied by reference TRBV7-2 and TRBJ1-1, is GAGVSQSPSNKVTEKGKDVELRCDPISGHTALYWYRQSLGQGLEFLIYFQGNSAPDKSGLPSDRFSAERTGGSVSTLTIQRTQQEDSAVYLCASSLAAGEAFFGQGTRLTVV.

Many counts were recorded for this clonotype. CDR3 region: CATGGLGEQFF. CDR3 DNA sequence: TGTGCCACCGGGGGTTTGGGTGAGCAGTTCTTC. The rearrangement uses TRBV2 and TRBJ2-1; D is perhaps TRBD2 (6 bases). Germline V gene lookup returns CDR1 SNHLY and CDR2 FYNNEI. The CDR3 length is 11 residues. Trimming took off 10 bases at V and 9 bases at J, with 13 bases between the two ends.

Ten or more counts support this clonotype. The chain has TRBV7-2 and TRBJ2-7, with D perhaps TRBD1 or TRBD2 (6 bases each). The CDR3 runs 14 residues. Germline loops: CDR1 SGHTA, CDR2 FQGNSA. Trimming pared 6 bases from V and 2 bases from J, leaving 14 bases between. The CDR3 region is CASSPSGGPYEQYF. The CDR3 DNA follows: TGTGCCAGCAGTCCCAGTGGGGGGCCCTACGAGCAGTACTTC.

A few counts support this clonotype. The CDR3 nucleotides read TGTGCCAGCAGTTTTGCAGGGTCTGAAGCTTTCTTT. Translation: CASSFAGSEAFF. V usage is TRBV28 and J usage is TRBJ1-1; maybe TRBD1 (5 bases). The germline V and J ends were trimmed by 3 bases and 6 bases, with 8 bases remaining between them. This CDR3 has 12 residues. From germline, CDR1 is MDHEN and CDR2 SYDVKM.

This clonotype was found a few times. This rearrangement joins TRBV2 to TRBJ1-5, with TRBD1 identical over 7 bases. The CDR3 sequence is 14 residues long. The trim removed 7 bases at V and 6 bases at J, leaving 9 bases unmatched. The V gene's germline CDR1 is SNHLY and CDR2 FYNNEI. The CDR3 is CASMGQQRGQPQHF. CDR3 nucleotide sequence: TGTGCCAGCATGGGACAGCAACGCGGTCAGCCCCAGCATTTT.

This clonotype was picked up a small number of times. The chain links TRBV7-2 to TRBJ2-3; 8 bases map to TRBD2. There are 15 residues in the CDR3. J gave up 5 bases and V 1 base, and 5 bases lay outside the gene matches. Germline-derived CDR1 and CDR2 are SGHTA and FQGNSA. The CDR3 loop is CASSLGAGELDTQYF. CDR3 in DNA: TGTGCCAGCAGCTTAGGAGCGGGAGAATTAGATACGCAGTATTTT.

The chain joins TRBV5-4 to TRBJ2-3; no definite D call. This CDR3 comprises 14 residues. Germline V gives CDR1 SGHNT, CDR2 YYREEE (reference sequence). With 0 bases removed from V and 6 bases from J, the gap between germline ends came to 11 bases. CDR3 sequence: CASSLVTDGDTQYF. CDR3 in DNA: TGTGCCAGCAGCTTGGTAACAGACGGGGATACGCAGTATTTT.

The chain recombines TRBV6-6 with TRBJ2-3; D might be TRBD1 (8 bases). Per the germline V gene, CDR1 is MNHNY and CDR2 is SVGAGI (reference sequence). There are 16 residues in the CDR3. The V gene lost 7 bases and the J gene lost 1 base, with 18 bases spanning the gap. The CDR3 spells CASIITGGVGTDTQYF. The DNA for the CDR3 is TGTGCCAGCATAATCACAGGGGGGGTTGGCACAGATACGCAGTATTTT.

This clonotype was detected many times. V is TRBV15 and J is TRBJ1-1; 10 bases are shared with TRBD1. Per germline, CDR1 LNHNV and CDR2 YYDKDF (reference sequence). V dropped 2 bases and J dropped 6; count of bases not matched to a gene: 6. The CDR3 has 15 residues. CDR3 in DNA: TGTGCCACCAGCAGATCGGGACAGGGGTTCGCTGAAGCTTTCTTT. This translates into CATSRSGQGFAEAFF. Combining the CDR3 with reference TRBV15 and TRBJ1-1 gives the whole variable domain DAMVIQNPRYQVTQFGKPVTLSCSQTLNHNVMYWYQQKSSQAPKLLFHYYDKDFNNEADTPDNFQSRRPNTSFCFLDIRSPGLGDTAMYLCATSRSGQGFAEAFFGQGTRLTVV.

This clonotype appeared many times. V is TRBV12-3 or TRBV12-4 and J is TRBJ1-5; no definite D call. Trimming left V 5 bases short and J 6 bases short, with 14 bases between. CDR3 length: 14 amino acids. The CDR3 loop is CASSKPPEGQPQHF. In DNA form, the CDR3 reads TGTGCCAGCAGTAAACCCCCTGAGGGTCAGCCCCAGCATTTT.

In its sample, this clonotype was seen a few times. This chain uses TRBV12-3 or TRBV12-4 with TRBJ1-2, with 8 bases lining up with TRBD1. The CDR3 contains 14 residues. V trimming: 9 bases; J trimming: 5 bases; junction bases outside the gene matches: 11. This CDR3 reads CASSRGTGLYGYTF. CDR3 sequence (DNA): TGTGCCAGTTCCCGGGGGACAGGCCTTTATGGCTACACCTTC.

The rearrangement uses TRBV28 and TRBJ2-2; 12 nucleotides match TRBD2. The CDR3 covers 19 residues. Germline V gene data show CDR1 as MDHEN and CDR2 as SYDVKM. Germline trimming cut 5 bases from V and 6 bases from J; bases unmatched to any gene: 16. DNA of the CDR3: TGTGCCAGCAGTAATCACGACAGGACTAGCGGGAAAAACCCCGGGGAGCTGTTTTTT. Translation gives CASSNHDRTSGKNPGELFF.

The table lists this clonotype with many counts. The rearrangement joins TRBV30 to TRBJ2-7; 7 nucleotides line up with TRBD2. The trim removed 3 bases at V and 2 bases at J, leaving 16 bases unmatched. The CDR3 covers 17 residues. Germline lookup yields CDR1 GTSNPN and CDR2 SVGIG (reference sequence). CDR3 residues: CAWSPPPRLAATYEQYF. The CDR3 DNA is TGTGCCTGGAGCCCACCCCCGAGGCTAGCGGCTACCTACGAGCAGTACTTC.

This clonotype was observed a handful of times. The CDR3 DNA is TGTGCCACCAGCAGAGATACAACCAGCTCCTACAATGAGCAGTTCTTC. As protein: CATSRDTTSSYNEQFF. The J gene is TRBJ2-1, the V gene TRBV15; the D is unclear. V was shortened by 0 bases and J by 0 bases, with 9 bases between the two germline ends. Germline CDR1 reads LNHNV; CDR2 reads YYDKDF (reference sequence). CDR3 length: 16 amino acids.

This clonotype came up a few times. The CDR3 region has the DNA TGTGCCTGGAGCCCATCACCGGGACTAGCGGTGGACGATGAGCAGTTCTTC. This codes for CAWSPSPGLAVDDEQFF. V and J are TRBV30 and TRBJ2-1; 11 bases align to TRBD2. Germline V gene data show CDR1 as GTSNPN and CDR2 as SVGIG (reference sequence). The length of the CDR3 is 17 residues. Trimming removed 3 bases from V and 8 bases from J; junction bases left unmatched: 15.

Many counts were recorded for this clonotype. The chain uses TRBV12-3 or TRBV12-4 and TRBJ2-1, with D maybe TRBD2 (5 bases). Between the trimmed V and J ends, which lost 2 bases and 0 bases, there was a span of 8 bases. CDR3 length: 15 residues. The CDR3 is CASSLKRSSYNEQFF. CDR3 bases: TGTGCCAGCAGTTTAAAGCGGAGCTCCTACAATGAGCAGTTCTTC.

This clonotype was detected ten times or more. The chain links TRBV20-1 to TRBJ1-5, with D tentatively TRBD1 (6 bases). The CDR3 is 16 residues long. CDR1 is DFQATT, CDR2 SNEGSKA, per germline (reference sequence). Trimming cost V 2 bases and J 7 bases, with 21 bases left between them. The CDR3 nucleotides read TGCAGTGCTAGACCCAACGGCGGGGGGGGGCGACAGCCCCAGCATTTT. The encoded protein is CSARPNGGGGRQPQHF.

This clonotype was detected ten times or more. This chain links TRBV6-2 or TRBV6-3 with TRBJ2-7; D may be TRBD2 (6 bases). The CDR3 is made up of 15 amino acids. Germline values: CDR1 MNHEY, CDR2 SVGEGT. Between the trimmed V and J ends, which lost 0 bases and 2 bases, there was a span of 11 bases. Written as DNA, the CDR3 is TGTGCCAGCAGTTACTCAGCGGGCCGGGCCTACGAGCAGTACTTC. Translating gives CASSYSAGRAYEQYF.

In this sample, this clonotype turned up many times. The rearrangement links TRBV20-1 to TRBJ2-4; TRBD2 agrees at 7 bases. CDR1 DFQATT and CDR2 SNEGSKA come from the germline V gene (reference sequence). V gave up 3 bases and J gave up 6 bases; unmatched junction bases: 8. The CDR3 extends over 14 amino acids. CDR3 sequence: CSASPGGGRNIQYF. The CDR3 DNA reads as TGCAGTGCTAGTCCTGGGGGGGGGAGAAACATTCAGTACTTC.

This clonotype was seen only a few times. The V gene is TRBV6-5, the J gene TRBJ1-4; D possibly corresponds to TRBD1 (6 bases). The CDR3 spans 14 residues. V lost 2 bases, J lost 5 bases, and 9 bases lay in between. In germline, CDR1 is MNHEY, CDR2 SVGAGI. CDR3 bases: TGTGCCAGCAGTTACGGGGGCCGAAATGAAAAACTGTTTTTT. It encodes CASSYGGRNEKLFF.